One sample yielded the 27 T cell receptor beta chains listed below, sequenced in a study of T cells in Graves' hyperthyroidism and ophthalmopathy. From RNA transcripts, TCR beta CDR3 regions were amplified. Using the HTBI primer set, a first-round RT-PCR was run on the TCR CDR3. One entry per CDR3 protein, called by TCRdb with MiXCR from the multiplex PCR reads. The profile shows about 760,000 distinct CDR3 sequences, roughly 32% of them singletons. The sample consisted of blood. Receptors were obtained from a woman aged 40 to 50 with Graves' hyperthyroidism.

The chain carries TRBV6-1 and TRBJ1-2; D gene uncertain. Germline V gene lookup returns CDR1 MNHNS and CDR2 SASEGT. This CDR3 is 14 amino acids long. Trimming shortened V by 6 bases and J by 4 bases, and 15 bases separated the two germline ends. The CDR3 sequence is CASRPIPGLYGYTF. The CDR3, as DNA: TGTGCCAGCAGACCCATACCTGGACTCTATGGCTACACCTTC.

Concerning this clonotype itself: A much more abundant neighbour one base away suggests this may be a read error. V usage is TRBV5-6 and J usage is TRBJ1-2; TRBD1 might be the D (6 bases). Germline CDR1 reads SGHDT; CDR2 reads YYEEEE. The CDR3 loop spans 14 amino acids. The CDR3 loop is CANSFDRPDYGYTF. The CDR3 bases are TGTGCCAACAGCTTTGACAGGCCCGACTATGGCTACACCTTC.

The chain links TRBV5-1 to TRBJ1-2; no clear D. This CDR3 spans 13 amino acids. The V gene's germline CDR1 is SGHRS and CDR2 YFSETQ. V lost 6 bases, J lost 6 bases, and 15 bases lay in between. CDR3 in DNA: TGCGCCAGCACCGTGGGCAGTGAGGATGGCTACACCTTC. Its translation: CASTVGSEDGYTF.

As concerns this clonotype: The junction does not match germline at one end; this may be a read error. The V gene is TRBV24-1, the J gene TRBJ2-5, with 9 bases matching TRBD1. This CDR3 comprises 18 residues. Germline CDR1 is KGHDR and CDR2 is SFDVKD. CDR3 amino acids: CASSLSSWGQGYQETQYF. DNA for the CDR3: TGTGCCAGCAGTTTATCAAGTTGGGGACAGGGATACCAAGAGACCCAGTACTTC.

The V gene is TRBV29-1, the J gene TRBJ1-1; D is possibly TRBD1 (5 bases). The CDR3 loop spans 12 amino acids. V was shortened by 4 bases and J by 4 bases, with 10 bases between the two germline ends. The germline V gene has CDR1 SQVTM and CDR2 ANQGSEA. The CDR3 spells CSVGGAVTEAFF. DNA of the CDR3: TGCAGCGTTGGGGGCGCGGTCACTGAAGCTTTCTTT.

This clonotype has ten or more counts. Given a much more abundant clone one base away, this may be a read error. The rearrangement links TRBV10-3 to TRBJ1-1, with 7 positions matching TRBD1. The germline V gene encodes CDR1 ENHRY and CDR2 SYGVKD. This CDR3 comprises 12 residues. Trimming took 6 bases from V and 3 from J; bases not matched to a gene: 1. CDR3 protein: CAIRTGDTEAFF. CDR3 sequence (DNA): TGTGCCATCAGAACAGGGGACACTGAAGCTTTCTTT.

The rearrangement links TRBV19 to TRBJ2-3; D is perhaps TRBD1 or TRBD2 (5 bases each). The V gene's germline CDR1 is LNHDA and CDR2 SQIVND (reference sequence). Between the trimmed V and J ends, which lost 8 bases and 3 bases, there was a span of 15 bases. The CDR3 extends over 14 amino acids. As DNA, the CDR3 is TGTGCCAGTTCCCCGGGACGGGGTACAGATACGCAGTATTTT. Amino acid sequence: CASSPGRGTDTQYF.

The CDR3 sequence is CSVDGGPGETQYF. In nucleotides, the CDR3 is TGCAGCGTTGATGGTGGGCCCGGGGAGACCCAGTACTTC. This chain joins TRBV29-1 and TRBJ2-5; D gene uncertain. Germline V gene sequence: CDR1 SQVTM, CDR2 ANQGSEA. The ends were cut back, 3 bases at V and 5 bases at J, with 13 bases in the middle. This CDR3 is 13 amino acids long.

This clonotype was seen at least ten times. The gene calls are TRBV10-3 and TRBJ2-7; D may be TRBD2 (6 bases). Trimming pared 11 bases from V and 4 bases from J, leaving 24 bases between. Germline CDR1 ENHRY, CDR2 SYGVKD. The CDR3 is 15 amino acids. CDR3 region: CASHPGLSASYEQYF. The CDR3 region has the DNA TGTGCCTCCCACCCGGGACTCTCAGCTTCGTACGAGCAGTACTTC.

This clonotype was recorded a few times. The CDR3, as DNA: TGTGCCAGCAGTTTGGGGCGTGGGTCCCAGCATTTT. It translates to CASSLGRGSQHF. The chain recombines TRBV28 with TRBJ1-5, with D possibly TRBD1 on 5 matching bases. V was shortened by 3 bases and J by 11 bases, with 11 bases between the two germline ends. This CDR3 has 12 residues. Per germline, CDR1 MDHEN and CDR2 SYDVKM.

This clonotype was counted many times. The chain employs TRBV10-3 and TRBJ1-1; D may be TRBD1 (6 bases). Between the trimmed V and J ends, which lost 10 bases and 5 bases, there was a span of 17 bases. This CDR3 contains 13 residues. Germline V lookup: CDR1 ENHRY, CDR2 SYGVKD. The CDR3 reads CATNRGARTEAFF. The DNA for the CDR3 is TGTGCCACCAATAGGGGGGCGCGGACTGAAGCTTTCTTT.

This clonotype was observed many times. The chain has TRBV6-5 and TRBJ2-7; perhaps TRBD2 as D (5 bases). Per germline, CDR1 MNHEY and CDR2 SVGAGI. This CDR3 has 11 amino acids. V lost 9 bases and J 3 bases, leaving 9 bases between the germline ends. CDR3 protein: CASTEGYEQYF. The DNA for the CDR3 is TGTGCCAGTACCGAGGGCTACGAGCAGTACTTC.

This clonotype was seen a single time. The junction does not match germline at one end; this may be a read error. The CDR3 loop is CASSQDDGQETQYF. CDR3 coding DNA: TGCGCCAGCAGCCAAGACGATGGACAGGAGACCCAGTACTTC. The chain has TRBV5-5 and TRBJ2-5; possible D gene TRBD1, 6 bases. This CDR3 is built from 14 residues. The germline V gene has CDR1 SGHKS and CDR2 YYEKEE (reference sequence).

The chain recombines TRBV10-3 with TRBJ1-4; possible D gene TRBD1, 5 bases. V lost 5 bases and J 8 bases, leaving 18 bases between the germline ends. There are 15 residues in the CDR3. The germline V gene encodes CDR1 ENHRY and CDR2 SYGVKD. The CDR3 sequence: CAISYSFGQDEKLFF. The CDR3 DNA reads as TGTGCCATCAGTTACAGTTTTGGACAAGACGAAAAACTGTTTTTT.

V usage is TRBV6-5 and J usage is TRBJ1-2; D not resolved. The V and J ends lost 4 bases and 5 bases respectively, with 14 bases between them. CDR3 size: 14 residues. CDR1 and CDR2 from the germline V gene are MNHEY and SVGAGI. DNA of the CDR3: TGTGCCAGCAGTTTCGGGTCCGGGAGGTATGGCTACACCTTC. It yields the protein CASSFGSGRYGYTF.

This clonotype came up many times. The chain recombines TRBV7-2 with TRBJ1-2; D is perhaps TRBD1 (6 bases). From germline, CDR1 is SGHTA and CDR2 FQGNSA. This CDR3 spans 14 amino acids. V was trimmed by 2 bases and J by 3 bases, leaving 10 bases between them. The CDR3 DNA is TGTGCCAGCAGCTTAACACGGACAGACTATGGCTACACCTTC. Translated: CASSLTRTDYGYTF.

This clonotype was observed at least ten times. The CDR3 sequence: CASSLAYRGLMDNSPLHF. CDR3 coding DNA: TGTGCCAGCAGCTTAGCATACAGGGGGCTAATGGATAATTCACCCCTCCACTTT. V and J are TRBV7-8 and TRBJ1-6; 9 positions match TRBD1. The trim removed 0 bases at V and 5 bases at J, leaving 8 bases unmatched. This CDR3 region has 18 residues. CDR1 is SGHVS, CDR2 FQNEAQ, per germline.

The chain recombines TRBV19 with TRBJ1-2, with TRBD1 as a possible D gene (6 bases). This CDR3 has 17 amino acids. The germline gives CDR1 LNHDA, CDR2 SQIVND (reference sequence). Trimming removed 7 bases from V and 4 bases from J, with 25 bases in between. The CDR3 DNA is TGTGCCAGTATGGGCAAGGGGGTGATTACTCGCGGCTATGGCTACACCTTC. Amino acid sequence: CASMGKGVITRGYGYTF.

With respect to this clonotype: A much larger clone differs from this one at a single base, so this may be a read error. The chain employs TRBV6-5 and TRBJ1-6; D call uncertain. The germline V gene has CDR1 MNHEY and CDR2 SVGAGI. The V and J ends lost 4 bases and 6 bases respectively, with 13 bases between them. There are 15 residues in the CDR3. The CDR3 coding sequence is TGTGCCAGCAGTTCCGAACTCCCTCGTAATTCACCCCTCCACTTT. The encoded protein is CASSSELPRNSPLHF.

Concerning this clonotype itself: A much larger clone differs from this one at a single base, so this may be a read error. The chain uses TRBV28 and TRBJ2-7; 7 bases are shared with TRBD1. There are 13 residues in the CDR3. Germline V lookup: CDR1 MDHEN, CDR2 SYDVKM. The CDR3 sequence: CASLTTGRYDQYF. The DNA of the CDR3 is TGTGCCAGCCTCACGACAGGGCGGTACGACCAGTACTTC. The complete variable domain, with remaining parts taken from reference TRBV28 and TRBJ2-7, reads DVKVTQSSRYLVKRTGEKVFLECVQDMDHENMFWYRQDPGLGLRLIYFSYDVKMKEKGDIPEGYSVSREKKERFSLILESASTNQTSMYLCASLTTGRYDQYFGPGTRLTVT.

The chain is built from TRBV7-9 and TRBJ1-4; 7 nucleotides agree with TRBD1. The V gene end was trimmed by 5 bases and the J gene end by 6 bases; junction bases not matched to a gene: 9. This CDR3 spans 15 amino acids. CDR1 is SEHNR, CDR2 FQNEAQ, per germline (reference sequence). CDR3 coding DNA: TGTGCCAGCAGCCAACACACACAGGGGTATGAAAAACTGTTTTTT. This codes for CASSQHTQGYEKLFF. The full variable domain, completed using reference TRBV7-9 and TRBJ1-4, is DTGVSQNPRHKITKRGQNVTFRCDPISEHNRLYWYRQTLGQGPEFLTYFQNEAQLEKSRLLSDRFSAERPKGSFSTLEIQRTEQGDSAMYLCASSQHTQGYEKLFFGSGTQLSVL.

V usage is TRBV3-1 and J usage is TRBJ1-1; D may be TRBD1 (6 bases). V was shortened by 6 bases and J by 1 base, with 18 bases between the two germline ends. CDR1 and CDR2 (germline): LGHDT, YNNKEL (reference sequence). The CDR3 has 16 amino acids. CDR3 coding DNA: TGTGCCAGCAGTCGAACCGGGACACTACCGAACACTGAAGCTTTCTTT. Translated, it gives CASSRTGTLPNTEAFF.

The chain links TRBV4-2 to TRBJ1-1; TRBD1 matches 7 bases. Germline V lookup: CDR1 LGHNA, CDR2 YNFKEQ. Germline trimming cut 6 bases from V and 1 base from J; bases unmatched to any gene: 5. The CDR3 spans 14 residues. This chain's CDR3 is CASRNRGQNTEAFF. CDR3 nucleotide sequence: TGTGCCAGCAGAAACAGGGGTCAGAACACTGAAGCTTTCTTT.

This clonotype was recorded only once. V is TRBV18 and J is TRBJ1-2, with a tentative D call TRBD1 (5 bases). In germline, CDR1 is KGHSH, CDR2 LQKENI. The CDR3 totals 13 residues. V was pared by 3 bases and J by 8 bases, with 13 bases between. CDR3 nucleotide sequence: TGTGCCAGCTCACCGACCCCTGGGGGGGGCTACACCTTC. This encodes CASSPTPGGGYTF.

This clonotype turned up a few times. This rearrangement joins TRBV18 to TRBJ1-5, with D uncertain. This CDR3 contains 13 residues. Germline V CDR1 and CDR2: KGHSH, LQKENI. V gave up 3 bases and J gave up 5 bases, with 8 bases separating them. CDR3 amino acids: CASSPSEDQPQHF. The CDR3 DNA sequence: TGTGCCAGCTCACCGAGCGAGGATCAGCCCCAGCATTTT.

The chain is built from TRBV7-2 and TRBJ2-2; tentative D call: TRBD2 (5 bases). CDR3 size: 15 residues. Trimming pared 5 bases from V and 7 bases from J, leaving 17 bases between. The V gene's germline CDR1 is SGHTA and CDR2 FQGNSA. CDR3 in amino acids: CASSPTREIRGELFF. CDR3 coding DNA: TGTGCCAGCAGCCCCACGAGGGAGATTCGCGGGGAGCTGTTTTTT.

The gene calls are TRBV28 and TRBJ1-2; no reliable D call. The CDR3 sequence is 14 residues long. CDR1 is MDHEN and CDR2 is SYDVKM in the germline V gene. Trimming removed 8 bases from V and 6 bases from J, with 19 bases in between. The CDR3 spells CASLRTTGLDGYTF. The CDR3 region has the DNA TGTGCCAGCCTAAGAACCACTGGTCTCGATGGCTACACCTTC.